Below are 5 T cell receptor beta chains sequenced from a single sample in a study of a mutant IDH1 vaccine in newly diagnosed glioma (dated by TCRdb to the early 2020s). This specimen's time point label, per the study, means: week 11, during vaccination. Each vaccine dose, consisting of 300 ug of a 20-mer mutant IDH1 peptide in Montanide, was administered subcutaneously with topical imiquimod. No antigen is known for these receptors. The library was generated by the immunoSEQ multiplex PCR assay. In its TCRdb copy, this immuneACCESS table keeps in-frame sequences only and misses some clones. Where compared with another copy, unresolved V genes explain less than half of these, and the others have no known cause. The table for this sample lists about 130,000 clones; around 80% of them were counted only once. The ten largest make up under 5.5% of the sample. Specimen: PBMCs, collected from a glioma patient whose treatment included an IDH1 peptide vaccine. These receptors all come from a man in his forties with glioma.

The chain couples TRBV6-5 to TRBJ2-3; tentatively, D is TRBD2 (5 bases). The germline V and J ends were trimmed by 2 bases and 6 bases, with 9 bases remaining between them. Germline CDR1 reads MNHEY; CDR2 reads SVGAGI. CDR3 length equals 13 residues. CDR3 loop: CASSYARRDTQYF. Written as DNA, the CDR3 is TGTGCCAGCAGTTACGCGAGGAGGGATACGCAGTATTTT.

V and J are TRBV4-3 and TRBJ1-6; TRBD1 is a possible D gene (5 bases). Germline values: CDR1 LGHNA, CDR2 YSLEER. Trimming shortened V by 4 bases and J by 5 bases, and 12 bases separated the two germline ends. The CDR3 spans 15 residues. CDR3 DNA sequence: TGCGCCAGCAGCCCGGGGGTGTCACATAATTCACCCCTCCACTTT. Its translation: CASSPGVSHNSPLHF.

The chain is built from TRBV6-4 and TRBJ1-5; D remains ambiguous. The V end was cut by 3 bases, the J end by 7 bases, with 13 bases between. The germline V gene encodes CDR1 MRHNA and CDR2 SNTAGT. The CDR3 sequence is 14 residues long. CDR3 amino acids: CASSESGDGQPQHF. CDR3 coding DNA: TGTGCCAGCAGTGAATCTGGGGATGGCCAGCCCCAGCATTTT.

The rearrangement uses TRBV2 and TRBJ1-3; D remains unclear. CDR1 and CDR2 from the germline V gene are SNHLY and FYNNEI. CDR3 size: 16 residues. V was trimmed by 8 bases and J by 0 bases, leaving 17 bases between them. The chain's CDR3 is CASDDPDGPSGNTIYF. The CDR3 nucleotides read TGTGCCAGCGATGATCCAGACGGACCCTCTGGAAACACCATATATTTT.

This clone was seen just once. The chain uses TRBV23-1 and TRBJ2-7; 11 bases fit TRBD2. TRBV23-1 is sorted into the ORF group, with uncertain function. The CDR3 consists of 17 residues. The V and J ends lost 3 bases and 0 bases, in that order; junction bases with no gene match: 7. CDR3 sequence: CASSQGLAGGLSYEQYF. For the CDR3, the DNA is TGCGCCAGCAGTCAGGGTCTAGCGGGAGGACTCTCCTACGAGCAGTACTTC.